This is a list of T cell receptor beta chains from one sample in a study of cytomegalovirus exposure and HLA in healthy donors. Here immunoSEQ multiplex PCR was the method, and the copy in TCRdb shows in-frame clones only, minus some. The sample has about 190,000 clones, roughly 80% seen once. Sequencing was carried out using PBMCs. The receptors derive from a woman under 30 in good health and CMV-seronegative. Both conserved end residues are part of each CDR3. D genes are given only for firm matches. Clone size is given for some rows only: seen once, a few or many times, or a class if the clone is expanded.

J | V | D | size | DNA | CDR3
TRBJ1-4 | TRBV2 | . | . | TGTGCCAGCAGTGAACAGGGCCTAGGTGAAAAACTGTTTTTT | CASSEQGLGEKLFF
TRBJ1-1 | TRBV7-2 | . | . | TGTGCCAGCAGCTACAGTATGAACACTGAAGCTTTCTTT | CASSYSMNTEAFF
TRBJ2-1 | TRBV19 | TRBD2 | . | TGTGCCAGTAGTTCCCGGACTAGCGGCTACTCCTACAATGAGCAGTTCTTC | CASSSRTSGYSYNEQFF
TRBJ2-2 | TRBV5-6 | . | few | TGTGCCAGCAGCTTGAGAGGGAGGAACGGGGAGCTGTTTTTT | CASSLRGRNGELFF
TRBJ1-5 | TRBV6-1 | . | . | TGTGCCAGCAGTGAAACTTTATATAGCAATCAGCCCCAGCATTTT | CASSETLYSNQPQHF
TRBJ2-7 | TRBV5-6 | TRBD1 | few | TGTGCCAGCAGCTTCCTGGGACAGGGAGCCTACGAGCAGTACTTC | CASSFLGQGAYEQYF
TRBJ1-4 | TRBV28 | . | . | TGTGCCAGCACCCCCAGGGGAAGGGGTAATGAAAAACTGTTTTTT | CASTPRGRGNEKLFF
TRBJ1-5 | TRBV28 | . | . | TGTGCCAGCAGTTTAACAGGAACTAACAATCAGCCCCAGCATTTT | CASSLTGTNNQPQHF
TRBJ2-5 | TRBV28 | . | . | TGTGCCAGCAGCATGCCGCCCCAGGAGACCCAGTACTTC | CASSMPPQETQYF
TRBJ2-7 | TRBV2 | . | . | TGTGCCAGCAGTGAAGGTATCCAGGGGAGCTCCTACGAGCAGTACTTC | CASSEGIQGSSYEQYF
TRBJ1-4 | TRBV5-1 | . | . | TGCGCCAGCAGCTGGGGGGGTGAAAAACTGTTTTTT | CASSWGGEKLFF
TRBJ2-1 | TRBV9 | TRBD1 | . | TGTGCCAGCAGCCCAGAAAACTCACAGGGGGCATTCTCCTACAATGAGCAGTTCTTC | CASSPENSQGAFSYNEQFF
TRBJ1-2 | TRBV4-3 | TRBD1 | few | TGCGCCAGCAGCCAAGTAACAGGGGGCTGGTACTATGGCTACACCTTC | CASSQVTGGWYYGYTF
TRBJ2-7 | TRBV5-6 | TRBD2 | . | TGTGCCAGCAGGTCACTTTTGCTAGCAGCGGGGGAGCAGTACTTC | CASRSLLLAAGEQYF
TRBJ2-2 | TRBV9 | TRBD2 | . | TGTGCCAGCAGCGTAGCTGCGGGAGGCGGCACCGGGGAGCTGTTTTTT | CASSVAAGGGTGELFF
TRBJ1-2 | TRBV29-1 | TRBD1 | . | TGCAGCGTTGAGGACAGGGAGAGCTATGGCTACACCTTC | CSVEDRESYGYTF
TRBJ2-5 | TRBV28 | TRBD1 | . | TGTGCCAGCAGACGGACAGGGGGTTTCGTGACCCAGTACTTC | CASRRTGGFVTQYF
TRBJ1-1 | TRBV6-5 | . | . | TGTGCCAGCAGTCGGAACAGCATGAACACTGAAGCTTTCTTT | CASSRNSMNTEAFF
TRBJ2-1 | TRBV7-9 | TRBD1 | . | TGTGCCAGCAGCCCGCGGACAGGGGTTGCCTACAATGAGCAGTTCTTC | CASSPRTGVAYNEQFF
TRBJ1-2 | TRBV29-1 | . | . | TGCAGCGTTGCCCTGGGGGGTGTTACAGATGGCTACACCTTC | CSVALGGVTDGYTF
TRBJ1-2 | TRBV5-4 | TRBD1 | . | TGTGCCAGCAGCTTGGTGGACAGGGTAAATGACTATGGCTACACCTTC | CASSLVDRVNDYGYTF
TRBJ2-3 | TRBV9 | . | . | TGTGCCAGCAGCGTAGGGCGGGCGTCAAGCACAGATACGCAGTATTTT | CASSVGRASSTDTQYF
TRBJ2-2 | TRBV27 | . | . | TGTGCCAGCAGTCCCCGTGACATATCGAACACCGGGGAGCTGTTTTTT | CASSPRDISNTGELFF
TRBJ2-2 | TRBV27 | TRBD1 | many | TGTGCCAGCAACCGGGACAGGGTGAACACCGGGGAGCTGTTTTTT | CASNRDRVNTGELFF
TRBJ2-3 | TRBV27 | . | once | TGTGCCAGCAGCTTAGTTTTAGCAGATACGCAGTATTTT | CASSLVLADTQYF
TRBJ1-1 | TRBV21-1 | . | . | TGTGCCAGCAGCAAAGGGGAAGGGACAGGGGCACTGGAGACTGAAGCTTTCTTT | CASSKGEGTGALETEAFF
TRBJ1-1 | TRBV6-5 | TRBD1 | . | TGTGCCAGCAGGGCCGGGACAGGGAGTACTGAAGCTTTCTTT | CASRAGTGSTEAFF
TRBJ1-2 | TRBV7-9 | . | . | TGTTCCAGCAGCTTAGGAGGGGAGGCGCGCTACACCTTC | CSSSLGGEARYTF
TRBJ1-2 | TRBV2 | . | once | TGTGCCAGCAGTGCGGTAGAATCTAACTATGGCTACACCTTC | CASSAVESNYGYTF
TRBJ1-4 | TRBV27 | . | few | TGTGCCAGCAGTTTATCGATACGCGGGGGCGGAGAAGAAAAACTGTTTTTT | CASSLSIRGGGEEKLFF
TRBJ2-4 | TRBV29-1 | . | . | TGCAGCGGTTCTGCCGACAGGACCTTAGCCAAAAACATTCAGTACTTC | CSGSADRTLAKNIQYF
TRBJ2-3 | TRBV2 | . | . | TGTGCCAGCAGGGGGAGGAGCGGGTCGACAGATACGCAGTATTTT | CASRGRSGSTDTQYF
TRBJ1-1 | TRBV2 | . | few | TGTGCCAGCAGTGAAACTGGGGCGGTTGAAGCTTTCTTT | CASSETGAVEAFF
TRBJ2-2 | TRBV7-9 | . | . | TGTGCCAGCAGCTTAGGGGCAGGGAGGACCGGGGAGCTGTTTTTT | CASSLGAGRTGELFF
TRBJ2-7 | TRBV28 | . | . | TGTGCCAGCAGTTTATCCCGGACAAAATGGACGAACGAGCAGTACTTC | CASSLSRTKWTNEQYF
TRBJ1-1 | TRBV30 | TRBD1 | . | TGTGCCTGGAACGGACAGGGGATGAACACTGAAGCTTTCTTT | CAWNGQGMNTEAFF
TRBJ2-7 | TRBV4-1 | TRBD1 | . | TGCGCCAGCAGCCGGACAGGGTCTCTCTACGAGCAGTACTTC | CASSRTGSLYEQYF
TRBJ2-1 | TRBV11-2 | TRBD1 | . | TGTGCCAGCAGCTTGGACAGGGCCAATGAGCAGTTCTTC | CASSLDRANEQFF
TRBJ2-5 | TRBV27 | . | . | TGTGCCAGCAGTTTATCGTTCGGGGTGGGAGAGGCCCAGTACTTC | CASSLSFGVGEAQYF
TRBJ1-1 | TRBV5-4 | . | . | TGTGCCAGCAGCTTCCAGGGTTCAGGCACTGAAGCTTTCTTT | CASSFQGSGTEAFF
TRBJ2-1 | TRBV10-3 | . | . | TGTGCCATCACTTCGGGCTCCTACAATGAGCAGTTCTTC | CAITSGSYNEQFF
TRBJ2-2 | TRBV27 | . | . | TGTGCCAGCAAGCTCATGGCAGGGATCGGGGAGCTGTTTTTT | CASKLMAGIGELFF
TRBJ1-5 | TRBV27 | . | . | TGTGCCAGCAGTTTATCGGCGGGGCCTCCGGATAGCAATCAGCCCCAGCATTTT | CASSLSAGPPDSNQPQHF
TRBJ1-2 | TRBV6-5 | . | . | TGTGCCAGCAGTGATTCAGGGGATAGGGGAGGCTACACCTTC | CASSDSGDRGGYTF
TRBJ2-1 | TRBV7-2 | TRBD2 | . | TGTGCCAGCAGATACCCTCAGGCGGGAGAAAATGAGCAGTTCTTC | CASRYPQAGENEQFF
TRBJ2-1 | TRBV29-1 | TRBD1 | . | TGCAGCGTTGAGGGGACAGGGGAATCGTACAATGAGCAGTTCTTC | CSVEGTGESYNEQFF
TRBJ2-7 | TRBV27 | . | . | TGTGCCAGCAGTTTTGTGCGGAACAGGGACTACGAGCAGTACTTC | CASSFVRNRDYEQYF
TRBJ2-7 | TRBV4-1 | TRBD2 | . | TGCGCCAGCAGCTTGTCCGGGACTAGCGTCGGCGAGCAGTACTTC | CASSLSGTSVGEQYF
TRBJ1-2 | TRBV6-5 | . | . | TGTGCCAGCAGTGGCGGGGACTATGGCTACACCTTC | CASSGGDYGYTF
TRBJ1-1 | TRBV7-8 | . | . | TGTGCCAGCAGCTTAGGGGGCTGGAACACTGAAGCTTTCTTT | CASSLGGWNTEAFF
TRBJ1-3 | TRBV11-2 | . | . | TGTGCCAGCAGCCCCTGGACAGAAAGCTCTGGAAACACCATATATTTT | CASSPWTESSGNTIYF
TRBJ2-3 | TRBV14 | . | . | TGTGCCAGCAGCCAAGGTCGAGGATACACAGATACGCAGTATTTT | CASSQGRGYTDTQYF
TRBJ2-7 | TRBV5-4 | . | . | TGTGCCAGCAGCTGGGCCAGGGGATCCGAGCAGTACTTC | CASSWARGSEQYF
TRBJ1-1 | TRBV6-6 | . | . | TGTGCCAGCACCCTTTCGGGGGTGGTGAACACTGAAGCTTTCTTT | CASTLSGVVNTEAFF
TRBJ2-3 | TRBV1 | . | . | TGCACCAGCAGCCTGAGACTAGGAAGGGCAGATACGCAGTATTTT | CTSSLRLGRADTQYF
TRBJ1-1 | TRBV29-1 | TRBD1 | . | TGCAGCGTCCAACCTCGGGACAGGGTCGCTGAAGCTTTCTTT | CSVQPRDRVAEAFF
TRBJ1-4 | TRBV11-2 | . | . | TGTGCCAGCAGCTTAGGAGGCGGACTTGCAACTAATGAAAAACTGTTTTTT | CASSLGGGLATNEKLFF
TRBJ2-1 | TRBV11-2 | . | . | TGTGCCAGCAGCCATACCGCGGGGTCCCCTAATGAGCAGTTCTTC | CASSHTAGSPNEQFF